This T cell receptor beta chain emerged from a study of CXCR3-negative and CXCR3-positive naive CD8 T cells. Phenotypically, naive CD8+ T cells corresponded to CD45RO-CCR7+CD27+CD95-. Carrying UMI labels, the TRB cDNA libraries were prepared through 5' RACE. TCRdb re-called the 5' RACE reads; one entry per CDR3 protein, DNA not given. The listing records more than 65,000 distinct CDR3 sequences. The CDR3 is 15 amino acids. Germline V lookup: CDR1 SQVTM, CDR2 ANQGSEA. V and J are TRBV29-1 and TRBJ2-7; lacking DNA, the TRBD2 call made by TCRdb goes unchecked. The TCR originated in a human donor in good health. Some clones in this sample may be carry-over from other donors' samples. Sequenced: naive CXCR3- CD8+ T cells from blood. The sample's subset: CD45RO-CCR7+CD27+CD95- naive CD8+ T cells lacking CXCR3 (TNR3-). CDR3 region: CSVEIAGGPAREQYF.